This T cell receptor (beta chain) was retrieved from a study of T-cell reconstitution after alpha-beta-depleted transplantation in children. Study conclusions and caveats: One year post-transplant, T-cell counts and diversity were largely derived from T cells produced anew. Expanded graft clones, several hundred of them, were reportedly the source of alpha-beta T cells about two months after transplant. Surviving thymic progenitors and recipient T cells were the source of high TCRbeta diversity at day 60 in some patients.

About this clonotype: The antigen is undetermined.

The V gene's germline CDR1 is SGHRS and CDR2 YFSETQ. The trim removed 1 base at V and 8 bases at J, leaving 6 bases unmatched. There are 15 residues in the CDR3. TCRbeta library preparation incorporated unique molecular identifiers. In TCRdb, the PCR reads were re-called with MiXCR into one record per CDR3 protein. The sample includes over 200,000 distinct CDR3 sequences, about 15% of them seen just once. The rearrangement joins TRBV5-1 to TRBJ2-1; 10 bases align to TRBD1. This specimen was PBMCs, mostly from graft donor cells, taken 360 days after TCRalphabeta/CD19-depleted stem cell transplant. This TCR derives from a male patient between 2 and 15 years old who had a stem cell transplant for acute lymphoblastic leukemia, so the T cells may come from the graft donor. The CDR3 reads CASSLNGQGGHEQFF. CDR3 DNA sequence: TGCGCCAGCAGCTTGAACGGACAGGGGGGTCATGAGCAGTTCTTC. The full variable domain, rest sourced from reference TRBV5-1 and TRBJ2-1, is KAGVTQTPRYLIKTRGQQVTLSCSPISGHRSVSWYQQTPGQGLQFLFEYFSETQRNKGNFPGRFSGRQFSNSRSEMNVSTLELGDSALYLCASSLNGQGGHEQFFGPGTRLTVL.